This TCR beta chain was sequenced in a study of control samples from healthy donors and cancer patients. The V gene lost 7 bases and the J gene lost 3 bases, with 16 bases spanning the gap. The CDR3 length is 15 residues. CDR1 MNHEY and CDR2 SMNVEV come from the germline V gene (reference sequence). Sequenced by immunoSEQ multiplex PCR; TCRdb stores in-frame clones only, minus some. The data hold about 12,000 clones, with approximately 90% observed a single time. The sequencing sample was made of formalin-fixed, paraffin-embedded tissue. This receptor was taken from a male donor with melanoma. This chain uses TRBV27 with TRBJ2-1, with D possibly being TRBD2 (5 bases). The CDR3 loop reads CASTVGGRLYNEQFF. The CDR3 DNA reads TGTGCCAGCACTGTCGGAGGTCGACTCTACAATGAGCAGTTCTTC.